One T cell receptor beta chain is described in this entry. Its target is unknown. The data originate from a study of cytomegalovirus exposure and HLA in healthy donors. 60 Vbeta and 13 Jbeta primers were used in PCR. Measured with immunoSEQ multiplex PCR; TCRdb has only the in-frame clones, and not every one. The profile shows 100,000 to 150,000 clones, less than 80% of them singletons. Findings of the study overall: As immune exposure information, only CMV serostatus was available.

The CDR3 has 15 amino acids. Trimming removed 6 bases from V and 3 bases from J; junction bases left unmatched: 8. Germline V CDR1 and CDR2: SNHLY, FYNNEI. What was sequenced was PBMCs. This TCR was sampled from a man younger than 45 in good health and CMV-seronegative. The chain recombines TRBV2 with TRBJ2-7; 10 nucleotides line up with TRBD2. The CDR3 here is CASRAERGGIYEQYF. The CDR3, as DNA: TGTGCCAGCAGGGCAGAGCGGGGGGGCATCTACGAGCAGTACTTC.